This TCR beta chain was captured by sequencing in a study of blood T cell repertoires in COVID-19. Assay: immunoSEQ multiplex PCR; the TCRdb copy retains only in-frame clones and omits some. The table records about 150,000 clones, around 82% of them present only once. Germline V gene data show CDR1 as MNHNS and CDR2 as SASEGT. The ends were cut back, 1 base at V and 4 bases at J, with 11 bases in the middle. CDR3 length: 14 residues. The material sequenced was peripheral blood. The chain recombines TRBV6-1 with TRBJ2-7; D not resolved. The origin of this receptor is a man between 60 and 75 years old with active or convalescent COVID-19. Here the CDR3 reads CASSEGARWYEQYF. In nucleotides, the CDR3 is TGTGCCAGCAGTGAAGGGGCCAGGTGGTACGAGCAGTACTTC.